This TCR beta chain stems from a study of T cell repertoires in cytomegalovirus infection. Study-level results: Across the ex vivo response, the dominant clonotypes were HLA-C-restricted CMV-specific TCR beta clonotypes.

On this clonotype itself: The antigen is not known.

TCRdb redid the calling of the reads with MiXCR, one entry per CDR3 protein. The sample holds 680,000 or so distinct CDR3 sequences, approximately 33% seen once. In germline, CDR1 is KGHSH, CDR2 LQKENI. The CDR3 consists of 16 residues. V lost 1 base to trimming and J lost 7 bases; unmatched junction nucleotides: 10. This sample comprised cultured PBMCs, obtained from culture after CMV antigen stimulation. The source is a human donor in good health (CMV status not recorded). Some clones in this sample may be carry-over from other donors' samples. This chain connects TRBV18 to TRBJ2-1; the match to TRBD1 covers 7 bases. CDR3 sequence reads: CASSPHSGGTANEQFF. CDR3 nucleotide sequence: TGTGCCAGCTCACCACACTCCGGTGGGACAGCAAATGAGCAGTTCTTC.